The 15 T cell receptor beta chains reported below all come from one sample, sequenced in a study of immune evolution from preneoplasia to lung adenocarcinoma (dated by TCRdb to the early 2020s). Libraries were made using the immunoSEQ multiplex PCR assay. TCRdb limited this immuneACCESS table to in-frame rearrangements with V and J called. A share of clones is missing; checked studies link under half to unresolved V genes, and the rest is unexplained. For this sample there are approximately 6,900 clones; around 78% appear just once. Jointly, the top ten make up about 7.9% of the sample. Sequenced material: FFPE lung adenocarcinoma in situ tissue. This specimen's cell subset or site label, interpreted: preinvasive adenocarcinoma in situ (AIS). The receptors shown here come from a donor at least 70 years old with lung adenocarcinoma.

This rearrangement joins TRBV7-3 to TRBJ2-1; 7 bases align to TRBD2. This CDR3 has 15 residues. Unmatched junction bases numbered 5, after V lost 2 bases and J lost 4 bases. Germline CDR1 and CDR2: SGHTA and FQGTGA. CDR3 bases: TGTGCCAGCAGCTTAGAAGCGGGACTTTACAATGAGCAGTTCTTC. Translated: CASSLEAGLYNEQFF.

The J gene is TRBJ2-1, the V gene TRBV5-4; D is uncertain. There are 15 residues in the CDR3. Germline CDR1 SGHNT, CDR2 YYREEE (reference sequence). Trimming pared 0 bases from V and 2 bases from J, leaving 9 bases between. The CDR3 spells CASSLAGPTYNEQFF. CDR3 nucleotides: TGTGCCAGCAGCTTGGCCGGGCCCACCTACAATGAGCAGTTCTTC.

The J gene is TRBJ1-1, the V gene TRBV5-1; a possible D gene is TRBD1 (5 bases). Trimming stripped 4 bases from V and 1 base from J, with 14 bases between. In germline, CDR1 is SGHRS, CDR2 YFSETQ. CDR3 length equals 15 residues. The CDR3: CASSILQEANTEAFF. The CDR3 DNA is TGCGCCAGCAGCATTTTACAGGAAGCGAACACTGAAGCTTTCTTT.

The rearrangement joins TRBV6-1 to TRBJ1-5, with D unresolved. The length of the CDR3 is 13 residues. The germline gives CDR1 MNHNS, CDR2 SASEGT. V lost 2 bases to trimming and J lost 6 bases, with 8 bases between them. Written as DNA, the CDR3 is TGTGCCAGCAGTGAATTGGGGAGTCAGCCCCAGCATTTT. The encoded protein is CASSELGSQPQHF.

V and J are TRBV4-2 and TRBJ1-4; D is unclear. The CDR3 is made up of 12 amino acids. Germline V CDR1 and CDR2: LGHNA, YNFKEQ. Trimming removed 0 bases at V and 8 bases at J, with 4 bases between. The DNA of the CDR3 is TGTGCCAGCAGCCAAGAAGGAGAAAAACTGTTTTTT. Its protein is CASSQEGEKLFF.

This clone counts as medium-sized. The chain is built from TRBV29-1 and TRBJ1-5, with D perhaps matching TRBD1 (5 bases). The CDR3 covers 14 residues. CDR1 and CDR2 from the germline V gene are SQVTM and ANQGSEA. The V gene lost 5 bases and the J gene lost 1 base, with 12 bases spanning the gap. The CDR3 protein is CSVWDPESNQPQHF. CDR3 sequence (DNA): TGCAGCGTTTGGGACCCTGAGAGCAATCAGCCCCAGCATTTT.

The rearrangement uses TRBV11-2 and TRBJ1-1, with 8 bases identical to TRBD1. V lost 5 bases to trimming and J lost 4 bases; unmatched junction nucleotides: 6. Germline V gives CDR1 SGHAT, CDR2 FQNNGV. The CDR3 loop spans 14 amino acids. The CDR3 DNA reads as TGTGCCAGCAGCCACGGACAGGGTTTCACTGAAGCTTTCTTT. Amino acids: CASSHGQGFTEAFF.

The chain is built from TRBV27 and TRBJ1-4; D is undetermined. V dropped 7 bases and J dropped 0 bases, with 9 bases sitting between them. This CDR3 region has 14 residues. Germline lookup yields CDR1 MNHEY and CDR2 SMNVEV (reference sequence). In nucleotides, the CDR3 is TGTGCCAGCACCCCGAGCTCAACTAATGAAAAACTGTTTTTT. Translated, it gives CASTPSSTNEKLFF.

The sample holds a few counts of this clone. J is TRBJ2-6 and V is TRBV18; maybe TRBD1 (6 bases). The germline CDR1 and CDR2 sequences are KGHSH and LQKENI. CDR3 length: 18 residues. Trimming removed 1 base at V and 2 bases at J, with 15 bases between. The CDR3 is CASSPRVQGIAGANVLTF. The CDR3 nucleotides read TGTGCCAGCTCACCACGGGTACAGGGTATCGCTGGGGCCAACGTCCTGACTTTC.

The chain carries TRBV11-3 and TRBJ2-7, with D perhaps matching TRBD1 (5 bases). The CDR3 runs 12 residues. The V gene lost 3 bases and the J gene lost 7 bases, with 10 bases spanning the gap. Germline CDR1 and CDR2: SGHNT and YENEEA. The CDR3 loop is CASSFLTEEQYF. The CDR3 DNA sequence: TGTGCCAGCAGCTTCCTGACAGAAGAGCAGTACTTC.

V usage is TRBV18 and J usage is TRBJ1-1; D may be TRBD1 (6 bases). The CDR3 consists of 15 residues. Germline V gives CDR1 KGHSH, CDR2 LQKENI. V lost 2 bases to trimming and J lost 1 base, with 11 bases between them. CDR3 sequence: CASSPNPGENTEAFF. The CDR3 coding sequence is TGTGCCAGCTCACCAAACCCAGGGGAGAACACTGAAGCTTTCTTT.

Comments on this clone: The junction shows a germline mismatch at one end, possibly a read error. Different DNA sequences within this sample yield the same CDR3. The V gene is TRBV5-4, the J gene TRBJ2-5, with 9 bases that match TRBD1. This CDR3 spans 15 amino acids. Germline CDR1 reads SGHNT; CDR2 reads YYREEE (reference sequence). The DNA for the CDR3 is TGTGCTAGCAGCCGAGGGACAGGGCACCAAGAGACCCAGTACTTC. It specifies CASSRGTGHQETQYF. The entire variable domain, with the rest obtained from reference TRBV5-4 and TRBJ2-5, is as follows: ETGVTQSPTHLIKTRGQQVTLRCSSQSGHNTVSWYQQALGQGPQFIFQYYREEENGRGNFPPRFSGLQFPNYSSELNVNALELDDSALYLCASSRGTGHQETQYFGPGTRLLVL.

In its sample, this clone was seen a few times. This sequence joins TRBV10-3 and TRBJ2-7, with D possibly being TRBD2 (5 bases). The CDR3 length is 15 residues. V was shortened by 3 bases and J by 0 bases, with 12 bases between the two germline ends. Germline CDR1 ENHRY, CDR2 SYGVKD. The chain's CDR3 is CAISDWTGTSYEQYF. The CDR3 DNA follows: TGTGCCATCAGTGACTGGACTGGAACCTCCTACGAGCAGTACTTC.

This clone was counted between two and nine times. The chain combines TRBV19 with TRBJ1-6; the D is unclear. Trimming took 7 bases from V and 0 from J, leaving 10 bases between them. There are 15 residues in the CDR3. In germline, CDR1 is LNHDA, CDR2 SQIVND (reference sequence). CDR3 sequence (DNA): TGTGCCAGTAAGCTTTGGAGCTCCTATAATTCACCCCTCCACTTT. This codes for CASKLWSSYNSPLHF.

This chain links TRBV6-6 with TRBJ1-5; D is ambiguous. CDR1 is MNHNY and CDR2 is SVGAGI in the germline V gene (reference sequence). V was cut by 7 bases and J by 0 bases, with 13 bases left in between. The CDR3 totals 15 residues. The CDR3 is CASISDTYSNQPQHF. The CDR3 DNA sequence: TGTGCCAGCATTTCTGACACTTATAGCAATCAGCCCCAGCATTTT.